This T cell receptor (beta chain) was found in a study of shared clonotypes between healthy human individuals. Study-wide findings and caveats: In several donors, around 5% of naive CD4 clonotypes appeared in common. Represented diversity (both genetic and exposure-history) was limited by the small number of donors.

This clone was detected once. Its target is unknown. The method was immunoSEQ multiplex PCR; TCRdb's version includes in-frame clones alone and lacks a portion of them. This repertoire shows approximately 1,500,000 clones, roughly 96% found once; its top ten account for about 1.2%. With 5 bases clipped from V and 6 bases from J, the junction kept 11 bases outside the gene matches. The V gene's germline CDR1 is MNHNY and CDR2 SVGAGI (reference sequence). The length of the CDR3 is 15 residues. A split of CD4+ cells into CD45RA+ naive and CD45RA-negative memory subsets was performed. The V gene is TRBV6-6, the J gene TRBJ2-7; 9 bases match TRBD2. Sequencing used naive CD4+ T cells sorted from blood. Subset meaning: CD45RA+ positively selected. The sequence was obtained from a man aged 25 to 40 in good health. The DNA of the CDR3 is TGTGCCAGCAGTCAATCTGCGGGAGGGCCGAGCGAGCAGTACTTC. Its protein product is CASSQSAGGPSEQYF.